This TCR beta chain was captured by sequencing in a study of T cells after yellow fever vaccination (dated by TCRdb to the late 2010s). Notes on the research overall: The SMART-Seq v4 Ultra Low Input RNA kit was used to prepare libraries from fractions with low cell numbers. To follow T-cell clones before and after primary and booster YFV17D yellow fever vaccination, bulk TCR alpha and beta repertoires were sequenced over time. The cohort comprised two healthy male donors, one aged 18 to 30 and one aged 30 to 40 years. Blood samples were taken at several timepoints before and after primary and secondary immunization, and bulk PBMC replicates and cell subsets were isolated.

Overall results and qualifications from the work: Most clones expanded after primary vaccination (around 96% of CD4 and roughly 90% of CD8) were re-detected after the booster, suggesting that broad memory maintenance occurred. Because the study included only a couple of donors, the extent to which the findings can be generalized is limited. A small share of clonotypes occurred in both CD4 and CD8 compartments, likely arising from convergent recombination. Computational filtering was needed because FACS-sorted repertoires could contain abundant contaminating clonotypes from the bulk population. The secondary T-cell response was found to be weaker but faster than the primary response, with a peak reached on day 5 rather than on day 15.

With respect to this clonotype: The clone's antigen remains unknown. The sample holds no much larger clone one base away, and base qualities are not on file.

Synthesis of TCR cDNA relied on 5'RACE template switching, a step that introduced a universal primer site along with unique molecular identifiers. Priming of cDNA synthesis was performed from both the TCR alpha and TCR beta constant segments. Library amplification used two PCR steps, and the second PCR step added sample barcodes and sequencing adapters. Sequencing of libraries was done on Illumina HiSeq 2500 (2x100 bp) or NovaSeq (2x150 bp). In the authors' own workflow: MIGEC was used to demultiplex reads and collapse the reads into UMI consensus sequences, and MiXCR was used for V(D)J alignment. Using edgeR on replicate PBMC samples, clonotypes were called vaccine-responding if FDR was below 0.01 and the log2 fold change was above 5 up to day 15. CD4 or CD8 identity was assigned to each bulk clonotype according to whether the clonotype was present at higher abundance in the sequenced CD4 repertoire or the sequenced CD8 repertoire. The raw public data were reprocessed by TCRdb itself: fastp quality trimming at Q25, MiXCR clonotype calling, in-frame beta chains only. Every entry covers one CDR3 protein and lists the most common genes and DNA from its rows. The V and J calls follow TCRdb's processing rather than the paper's. Here the sample has fewer than 450,000 distinct CDR3 sequences; 11% occur a single time. Around 20% of the sample rests with the top ten.

Taken with the paper, the label for treatment or condition translates to: live attenuated yellow fever vaccine strain. Two biological replicates of bulk PBMCs were collected at each blood-draw timepoint. PBMCs were isolated from peripheral blood using a standard Ficoll-Paque protocol. RNA was extracted with TriZol from bulk PBMCs, CD4 and CD8 fractions, and dextramer-positive and dextramer-negative fractions. There are 15 amino acids in the CDR3, from cysteine to phenylalanine inclusive. Here the CDR3 DNA is all that survives: 45 bases in frame from base 1. Per the germline V gene, LGHNA is the CDR1 and YNFKEQ is the CDR2. V gives up 0 bases and J gives up 10 bases, and the segment between their germline ends measures 16 bases.

The rearranged chain carries TRBV4-2 and TRBJ2-1; TRBD2 is perhaps the D gene, given 6 matching bases. This TCR derives from a man aged 18 to 35 who received the YFV17D yellow fever vaccine. The sample was PBMCs, taken on the day of the first yellow fever vaccination. Read as DNA, the sequence is TGTGCCAGCAGCCAAGACAGGGCCGGGAGCATGGAGCAGTTCTTC. This codes for CASSQDRAGSMEQFF.